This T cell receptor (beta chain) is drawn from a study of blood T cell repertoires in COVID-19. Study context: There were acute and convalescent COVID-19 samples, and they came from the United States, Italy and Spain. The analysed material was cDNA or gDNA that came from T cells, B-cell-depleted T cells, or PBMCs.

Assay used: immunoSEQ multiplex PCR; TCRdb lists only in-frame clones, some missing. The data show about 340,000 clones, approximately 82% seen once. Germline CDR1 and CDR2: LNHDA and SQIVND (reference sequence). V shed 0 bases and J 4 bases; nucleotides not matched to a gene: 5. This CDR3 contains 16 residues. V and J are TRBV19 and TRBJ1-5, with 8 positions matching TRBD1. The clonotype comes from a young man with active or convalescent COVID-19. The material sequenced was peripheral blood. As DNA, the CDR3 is TGTGCCAGTAGTATAGACAGGGGGCAGGGTAATCAGCCCCAGCATTTT. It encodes CASSIDRGQGNQPQHF.